The 5 T cell receptor beta chains below all came from one sample that was sequenced in a study of cytomegalovirus exposure and HLA in healthy donors. The primer mix had 60 Vbeta and 13 Jbeta primers. Libraries were prepared by immunoSEQ multiplex PCR; TCRdb keeps only in-frame clonotypes and omits some of them. The sample carries 85,000 to 130,000 clones, about 79% recorded once. The sequencing sample was made of PBMCs. The origin of the receptors is a man in his sixties in good health and CMV-seropositive.

Within the sample, this clone is medium-sized (0.01 to 0.1%). This chain joins TRBV5-1 and TRBJ2-1; 10 bases align to TRBD2. The V segment lost 0 bases and the J segment 10 bases; nucleotides outside the gene matches: 7. There are 15 residues in the CDR3. Germline V lookup: CDR1 SGHRS, CDR2 YFSETQ. The CDR3 is CASSLELAGAPEQFF. The CDR3 coding sequence is TGCGCCAGCAGCTTGGAGCTAGCGGGGGCCCCGGAGCAGTTCTTC.

This chain links TRBV27 with TRBJ2-1, with 8 positions matching TRBD1. The germline V gene encodes CDR1 MNHEY and CDR2 SMNVEV (reference sequence). Trimming at V came to 6 bases and at J to 7 bases, leaving 5 bases not matched to a gene. CDR3 length: 13 residues. The chain's CDR3 is CASRKTGENEQFF. In DNA form, the CDR3 reads TGTGCCAGCAGGAAGACAGGGGAGAATGAGCAGTTCTTC.

This chain connects TRBV5-4 to TRBJ2-1; TRBD1 matches at 7 bases. Germline trimming cut 3 bases from V and 7 bases from J; bases unmatched to any gene: 13. The CDR3 consists of 16 residues. Germline lookup yields CDR1 SGHNT and CDR2 YYREEE (reference sequence). CDR3 amino acids: CASSSYTGALVNEQFF. The DNA of the CDR3 is TGTGCCAGCAGCTCCTATACAGGGGCTTTAGTTAATGAGCAGTTCTTC.

The rearrangement joins TRBV6-1 to TRBJ2-3, with D perhaps TRBD1 (6 bases). CDR1 is MNHNS, CDR2 SASEGT, per germline. V lost 11 bases and J lost 1, with 16 bases in between. The CDR3 has 14 amino acids. CDR3 in amino acids: CAGRTDRGTDTQYF. As DNA, the CDR3 is TGTGCCGGCCGAACGGACAGAGGCACAGATACGCAGTATTTT.

V is TRBV4-2 and J is TRBJ2-1; TRBD2 matches at 12 bases. V lost 0 bases to trimming and J lost 6 bases; unmatched junction nucleotides: 3. The germline gives CDR1 LGHNA, CDR2 YNFKEQ. This CDR3 is 16 amino acids long. The CDR3 region is CASSQDGTSGFNEQFF. Written as DNA, the CDR3 is TGTGCCAGCAGCCAAGATGGGACTAGCGGGTTCAATGAGCAGTTCTTC.